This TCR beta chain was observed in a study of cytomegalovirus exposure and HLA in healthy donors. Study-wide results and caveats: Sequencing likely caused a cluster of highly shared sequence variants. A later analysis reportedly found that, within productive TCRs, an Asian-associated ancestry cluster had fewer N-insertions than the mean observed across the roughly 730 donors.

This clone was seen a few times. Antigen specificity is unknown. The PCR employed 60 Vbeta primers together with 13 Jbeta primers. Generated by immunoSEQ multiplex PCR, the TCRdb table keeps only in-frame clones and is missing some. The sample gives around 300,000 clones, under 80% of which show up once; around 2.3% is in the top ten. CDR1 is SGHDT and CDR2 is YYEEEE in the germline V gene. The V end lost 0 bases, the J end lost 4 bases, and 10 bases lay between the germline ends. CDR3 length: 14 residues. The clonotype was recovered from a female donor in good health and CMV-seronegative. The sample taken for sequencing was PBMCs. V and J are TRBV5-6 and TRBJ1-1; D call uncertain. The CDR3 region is CASSLAGSATEAFF. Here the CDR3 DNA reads TGTGCCAGCAGCTTGGCCGGGTCAGCCACTGAAGCTTTCTTT.